The subject of this entry is one T cell receptor (beta chain). Original methodology: Estimated nucleated cell counts came from reference gene primer amplification. Here immunoSEQ multiplex PCR was the method, and the copy in TCRdb shows in-frame clones only, minus some. That table gives V, J and clone size, and the DNA gave D and trimming. The repertoire holds under 45,000 clones, with roughly 90% as singletons. The data are from a study of blood T cell repertoires in COVID-19. Study as a whole: The origin of the acute and convalescent COVID-19 samples was the United States, Italy and Spain. Nucleic acid was either cDNA or gDNA, and it came from T cells, B-cell-depleted T cells, or PBMCs.

The CDR3 extends over 13 amino acids. The ends were cut back, 5 bases at V and 5 bases at J, with 10 bases in the middle. Sequences were obtained from peripheral blood. The receptor was isolated from a woman of 80 years or more in a cohort sampled during active or convalescent COVID-19. J is TRBJ2-1 and V is TRBV12-3 or TRBV12-4; D is perhaps TRBD2 (6 bases). The CDR3 is CASSRTGDNEQFF. In DNA, the CDR3 is TGTGCCAGCAGTCGTACGGGGGACAATGAGCAGTTCTTC.